These 20 T cell receptor beta chains came from one sample sequenced in a study of T-cell memory formation after mild COVID-19. TCRdb ran MiXCR on the 5' RACE reads and lists one entry per CDR3 protein. Here the sample spans about 410,000 distinct CDR3 sequences, 15% to 20% being singletons. The specimen sequenced was PBMCs or a T cell subset sorted from them (not recorded which). The source of these receptors is a man between 18 and 29 years old who had mild COVID-19 (a few samples of this study predate the infection). Cell type and time point are not known.

A few counts support this clonotype. This rearrangement joins TRBV4-3 to TRBJ2-2, with 8 bases aligning to TRBD1. CDR3 length equals 15 residues. The junction had 5 bases not matched to a gene; V was cut back by 2 bases and J by 6 bases. Germline CDR1 is LGHNA and CDR2 is YSLEER. CDR3 residues: CASSQSPGGPGELFF. The CDR3, as DNA: TGCGCCAGCAGCCAATCCCCAGGGGGCCCCGGGGAGCTGTTTTTT.

V gene TRBV7-9 combines with J gene TRBJ1-1, with no clear D. The V end lost 1 base, the J end lost 7 bases, and 13 bases lay between the germline ends. CDR3 length equals 14 residues. Germline lookup yields CDR1 SEHNR and CDR2 FQNEAQ (reference sequence). The CDR3: CASSLGSPPYEAFF. For the CDR3, the DNA is TGTGCCAGCAGCTTAGGGTCGCCCCCCTATGAAGCTTTCTTT. Variable domain in full (rest from reference TRBV7-9 and TRBJ1-1): DTGVSQNPRHKITKRGQNVTFRCDPISEHNRLYWYRQTLGQGPEFLTYFQNEAQLEKSRLLSDRFSAERPKGSFSTLEIQRTEQGDSAMYLCASSLGSPPYEAFFGQGTRLTVV.

This clonotype has at least ten counts. The V gene is TRBV14, the J gene TRBJ2-3, with D tentatively TRBD2 (5 bases). V gave up 0 bases and J gave up 10 bases, with 11 bases separating them. The CDR3 covers 13 residues. The germline V gene encodes CDR1 SGHDN and CDR2 FVKESK. Here the CDR3 reads CASSQDWTGSQYF. As DNA, the CDR3 is TGTGCCAGCAGCCAAGATTGGACGGGATCGCAGTATTTT.

The CDR3 region has the DNA TGTGCCAGCAGCTCTCTCGGCACTGAAGCTTTCTTT. Its protein product is CASSSLGTEAFF. This chain links TRBV7-9 with TRBJ1-1; the D is unclear. V was trimmed by 4 bases and J by 4 bases, leaving 7 bases between them. The CDR3 length is 12 residues. Germline CDR1 reads SEHNR; CDR2 reads FQNEAQ (reference sequence).

This clonotype has more than one count but fewer than ten. V is TRBV4-1 and J is TRBJ2-1; D possibly corresponds to TRBD2 (6 bases). The CDR3 extends over 13 amino acids. CDR1 MGHRA and CDR2 YSYEKL come from the germline V gene. V shed 0 bases and J shed 8 bases, with 8 bases lying between them. The CDR3 DNA reads as TGCGCCAGCAGCCAAGACAGGAGGGATGAGCAGTTCTTC. This codes for CASSQDRRDEQFF.

This clonotype was observed a handful of times. The gene calls are TRBV3-1 and TRBJ1-5; D is perhaps TRBD1 (6 bases). This CDR3 region has 14 residues. Germline lookup yields CDR1 LGHDT and CDR2 YNNKEL (reference sequence). The V and J ends lost 3 bases and 1 base respectively, with 7 bases between them. CDR3 region: CASSQGASNQPQHF. The DNA for the CDR3 is TGTGCCAGCAGCCAGGGGGCCAGCAATCAGCCCCAGCATTTT.

Here the CDR3 reads CASRRTDRGIETQYF. The CDR3, as DNA: TGTGCCAGCAGGCGGACCGACAGGGGAATAGAGACCCAGTACTTC. The chain carries TRBV5-6 and TRBJ2-5; 8 bases map to TRBD1. This CDR3 has 15 amino acids. The ends lost 5 bases at V and 4 bases at J; junction bases unmatched: 10. Per germline, CDR1 SGHDT and CDR2 YYEEEE.

This clonotype was seen only a few times. This chain links TRBV7-2 with TRBJ2-7; 11 positions match TRBD1. Germline loops: CDR1 SGHTA, CDR2 FQGNSA. CDR3 length: 15 residues. Losses at the gene ends were 5 bases for V and 3 bases for J; bases not matched to a gene: 6. CDR3 region: CASSIRTGGSYEQYF. In nucleotides, the CDR3 is TGTGCCAGCAGCATTAGGACAGGGGGCAGCTACGAGCAGTACTTC.

The chain joins TRBV5-1 to TRBJ1-6, with 7 bases aligning to TRBD1. Germline-derived CDR1 and CDR2 are SGHRS and YFSETQ. The CDR3 totals 12 residues. V shed 0 bases and J 14 bases; nucleotides not matched to a gene: 2. This CDR3 reads CASSLAGQALHF. CDR3 sequence (DNA): TGCGCCAGCAGCTTGGCCGGACAGGCCCTCCACTTT.

V is TRBV19 and J is TRBJ2-1, with D perhaps being TRBD1 or TRBD2 (5 bases each). V was pared by 10 bases and J by 0 bases, with 28 bases between. Per the germline V gene, CDR1 is LNHDA and CDR2 is SQIVND (reference sequence). This CDR3 contains 19 residues. CDR3 sequence: CATEGLTPFRTSSYNEQFF. CDR3 in DNA: TGTGCCACCGAGGGGTTAACACCATTCCGGACAAGCTCCTACAATGAGCAGTTCTTC.

The V and J genes are TRBV2 and TRBJ2-5; 7 nucleotides align to TRBD2. CDR3 length equals 14 residues. Germline CDR1 is SNHLY and CDR2 is FYNNEI. J lost 4 bases, V lost 4 bases, and 6 bases had no gene match. The CDR3 region has the DNA TGTGCCAGCAGTGTCCTCACTAGCGTAGAGACCCAGTACTTC. Translating gives CASSVLTSVETQYF.

As concerns this clonotype: Possible read error: a much larger clone is one base away. CDR3 sequence reads: CASSLKNEQFF. DNA for the CDR3: TGTGCCAGCAGCTTAAAGAATGAGCAGTTCTTC. The chain uses TRBV27 and TRBJ2-1; D ambiguous. CDR1 and CDR2 from the germline V gene are MNHEY and SMNVEV (reference sequence). Deletions cut 6 bases from V and 7 bases from J, with 7 bases between. This CDR3 contains 11 residues.

The chain employs TRBV15 and TRBJ2-6; no firm D call. Germline CDR1 is LNHNV and CDR2 is YYDKDF (reference sequence). The CDR3 runs to 17 residues. V was clipped by 0 bases and J by 0 bases, with 9 bases between them. The CDR3, as DNA: TGTGCCACCAGCAGAGAATACACCATCTCTGGGGCCAACGTCCTGACTTTC. Its translation: CATSREYTISGANVLTF.

The chain is built from TRBV7-3 and TRBJ2-1; 9 nucleotides line up with TRBD2. The CDR3 extends over 14 amino acids. Unmatched junction bases numbered 5, after V lost 3 bases and J lost 8 bases. CDR1 and CDR2 (germline): SGHTA, FQGTGA. In DNA form, the CDR3 reads TGTGCCAGCAGCTTGGGCGGGGGGGCATATGAGCAGTTCTTC. Translating gives CASSLGGGAYEQFF.

The chain recombines TRBV9 with TRBJ2-1, with D perhaps TRBD1 or TRBD2 (6 bases each). This CDR3 spans 17 amino acids. V shed 0 bases and J shed 1 base, with 14 bases lying between them. CDR1 SGDLS and CDR2 YYNGEE come from the germline V gene. This chain's CDR3 is CASSVGRGAPSYNEQFF. The CDR3 region has the DNA TGTGCCAGCAGCGTAGGAAGGGGGGCTCCGTCCTACAATGAGCAGTTCTTC.

V usage is TRBV7-9 and J usage is TRBJ1-5; D is ambiguous. The V end lost 5 bases, the J end lost 0 bases, and 11 bases lay between the germline ends. CDR3 length: 15 residues. The germline V gene encodes CDR1 SEHNR and CDR2 FQNEAQ (reference sequence). This CDR3 reads CASSRAGYSNQPQHF. CDR3 nucleotide sequence: TGTGCCAGCAGCAGGGCGGGTTATAGCAATCAGCCCCAGCATTTT. The full variable domain, completed using reference TRBV7-9 and TRBJ1-5, is DTGVSQNPRHKITKRGQNVTFRCDPISEHNRLYWYRQTLGQGPEFLTYFQNEAQLEKSRLLSDRFSAERPKGSFSTLEIQRTEQGDSAMYLCASSRAGYSNQPQHFGDGTRLSIL.

The chain links TRBV7-6 to TRBJ1-6; 9 positions match TRBD1. Germline CDR1 is SGHVS and CDR2 is FNYEAQ. Trimming took 5 bases from V and 10 from J; bases not matched to a gene: 6. The CDR3 is 14 amino acids. The CDR3 DNA is TGTGCCAGCAGCCCACAGGGGGCAGGATCACCCCTCCACTTT. It specifies CASSPQGAGSPLHF.

This clonotype was recorded a few times. This rearrangement joins TRBV7-9 to TRBJ2-7; tentatively, D is TRBD2 (5 bases). With 3 bases removed from V and 4 bases from J, the gap between germline ends came to 7 bases. The CDR3 runs 12 residues. The V gene's germline CDR1 is SEHNR and CDR2 FQNEAQ (reference sequence). The CDR3 coding sequence is TGTGCCAGCAGCTTCGGGGATTACGAGCAGTACTTC. It specifies CASSFGDYEQYF.

This clonotype came up many times. J is TRBJ1-6 and V is TRBV6-2 or TRBV6-3; maybe TRBD1 (5 bases). The CDR3 totals 16 residues. With 6 bases removed from V and 7 bases from J, the gap between germline ends came to 19 bases. In germline, CDR1 is MNHEY, CDR2 SVGEGT. In nucleotides, the CDR3 is TGTGCCAGCAGCCGAAACTCCGGGACGGGGAATTCACCCCTCCACTTT. This sequence encodes CASSRNSGTGNSPLHF.

This clonotype was found a few times. The CDR3 protein is CASSLLDSPSYEQYV. CDR3 sequence (DNA): TGTGCCAGCAGCCTTCTCGACAGCCCGTCCTACGAGCAGTACGTC. This chain links TRBV7-9 with TRBJ2-7, with a tentative D call TRBD1 (5 bases). The CDR3 contains 15 residues. Per germline, CDR1 SEHNR and CDR2 FQNEAQ (reference sequence). Between the trimmed V and J ends, which lost 5 bases and 1 base, there was a span of 15 bases.